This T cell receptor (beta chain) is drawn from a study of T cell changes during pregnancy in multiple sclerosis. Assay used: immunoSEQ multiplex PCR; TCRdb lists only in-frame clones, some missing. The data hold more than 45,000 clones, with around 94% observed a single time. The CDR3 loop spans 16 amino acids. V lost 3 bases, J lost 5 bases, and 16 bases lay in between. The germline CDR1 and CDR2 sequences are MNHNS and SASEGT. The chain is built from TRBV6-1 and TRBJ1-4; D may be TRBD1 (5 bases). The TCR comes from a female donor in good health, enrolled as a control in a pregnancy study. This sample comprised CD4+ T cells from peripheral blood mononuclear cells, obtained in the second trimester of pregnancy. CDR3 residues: CASSDPPTVGNEKLFF. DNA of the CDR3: TGTGCCAGCAGTGATCCACCGACAGTCGGAAATGAAAAACTGTTTTTT.